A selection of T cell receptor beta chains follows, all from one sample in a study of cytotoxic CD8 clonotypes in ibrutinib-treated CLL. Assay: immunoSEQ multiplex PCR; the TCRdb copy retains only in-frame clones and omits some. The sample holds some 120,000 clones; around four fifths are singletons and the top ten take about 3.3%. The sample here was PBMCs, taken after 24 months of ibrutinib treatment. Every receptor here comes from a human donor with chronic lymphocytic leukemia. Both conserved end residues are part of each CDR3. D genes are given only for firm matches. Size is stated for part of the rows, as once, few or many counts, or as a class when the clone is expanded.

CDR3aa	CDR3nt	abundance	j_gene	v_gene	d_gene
CATAWDNEQFF	TGTGCCACAGCATGGGACAATGAGCAGTTCTTC	.	TRBJ2-1	TRBV5-5	.
CASSPSGGNEKLFF	TGCGCCAGCAGCCCCTCCGGAGGTAATGAAAAACTGTTTTTT	.	TRBJ1-4	TRBV5-1	.
CASSKLTGGEAFF	TGTGCCAGCAGTAAATTGACAGGTGGTGAAGCTTTCTTT	.	TRBJ1-1	TRBV7-6	.
CASSPQDNSPLHF	TGTGCCAGCTCACCACAGGATAATTCACCCCTCCACTTT	few	TRBJ1-6	TRBV18	.
CASSYSKRSGNTEAFF	TGTGCCAGCAGTTACTCGAAAAGGTCAGGGAACACTGAAGCTTTCTTT	.	TRBJ1-1	TRBV6-5	.
CASSGAGAVVPNTEAFF	TGTGCCAGCAGCGGTGCTGGGGCGGTGGTCCCGAACACTGAAGCTTTCTTT	.	TRBJ1-1	TRBV7-3	.
CASSIGLKGARSYEQYF	TGTGCCAGTAGTATAGGCTTAAAGGGGGCAAGGTCCTACGAGCAGTACTTC	.	TRBJ2-7	TRBV19	TRBD1
CASSWGTGATDTQYF	TGTGCCAGCAGCTGGGGGACAGGAGCCACAGATACGCAGTATTTT	.	TRBJ2-3	TRBV5-6	TRBD1
CAWSVLGGRDEQFF	TGTGCCTGGAGTGTACTCGGGGGGAGGGATGAGCAGTTCTTC	.	TRBJ2-1	TRBV30	TRBD2
CASSTPRRRYEQYF	TGTGCCAGCAGTACACCCCGCCGGCGCTACGAGCAGTACTTC	many	TRBJ2-7	TRBV28	.
CASSTRDRVVAFF	TGTGCCAGCAGCACACGGGACAGGGTGGTAGCTTTCTTT	.	TRBJ1-1	TRBV7-2	TRBD1
CSVEKARGETQYF	TGCAGCGTTGAAAAGGCCAGGGGGGAGACCCAGTACTTC	.	TRBJ2-5	TRBV29-1	TRBD1
CASSIGTGPDEQYF	TGTGCCAGCAGCATCGGGACAGGGCCCGACGAGCAGTACTTC	.	TRBJ2-7	TRBV7-6	TRBD1
CASSLSPSGETQYF	TGTGCCAGCAGCCTGTCCCCCTCTGGGGAGACCCAGTACTTC	.	TRBJ2-5	TRBV7-6	.
CAWDGGENSPLHF	TGTGCCTGGGACGGGGGGGAGAATTCACCCCTCCACTTT	few	TRBJ1-6	TRBV30	.
CASTSPAKISSTDTQYF	TGTGCCAGCACCTCTCCGGCGAAGATTTCTAGCACAGATACGCAGTATTTT	.	TRBJ2-3	TRBV28	.
CASSVDLRLPRGTGELFF	TGTGCCAGCAGCGTAGATCTCCGCCTGCCCCGGGGCACCGGGGAGCTGTTTTTT	.	TRBJ2-2	TRBV9	.
CASSAAGGDSYTYGYTF	TGTGCCAGCAGCGCCGCAGGGGGCGACTCGTATACCTATGGCTACACCTTC	.	TRBJ1-2	TRBV5-6	TRBD1
CAISESEGMGNQPQHF	TGTGCCATCAGTGAGTCGGAAGGGATGGGCAATCAGCCCCAGCATTTT	.	TRBJ1-5	TRBV10-3	.
CASSSGTGGRDTEAFF	TGTGCCAGCAGCTCCGGGACAGGGGGCAGGGACACTGAAGCTTTCTTT	.	TRBJ1-1	TRBV21-1	.
CASSPQGTYGYTF	TGTGCCAGCAGCCCCCAGGGTACCTATGGCTACACCTTC	.	TRBJ1-2	TRBV9	.
CASTPGQGYLALHF	TGTGCCAGCACGCCGGGACAGGGATATTTGGCCCTCCACTTT	.	TRBJ1-6	TRBV27	TRBD1
CASSTGTGGDTQYF	TGTGCCAGCTCAACCGGGACAGGGGGAGATACGCAGTATTTT	.	TRBJ2-3	TRBV18	TRBD1
CASSQAGGSGNTIYF	TGCGCCAGCAGCCAAGCCGGGGGCTCTGGAAACACCATATATTTT	.	TRBJ1-3	TRBV4-3	.
CASTSQEAGWGYTF	TGTGCCAGCACCTCCCAGGAGGCAGGTTGGGGCTACACCTTC	.	TRBJ1-2	TRBV28	.
CASSELTGGPGEQYF	TGTGCCAGCAGTGAATTAACAGGGGGTCCGGGTGAGCAGTACTTC	.	TRBJ2-7	TRBV25-1	TRBD1
CASSALAGGPETQYF	TGTGCCAGCAGTGCCCTAGCGGGGGGGCCCGAGACCCAGTACTTC	.	TRBJ2-5	TRBV6-1	TRBD2
CASGNRETRGEQFF	TGTGCCAGCGGAAACAGGGAAACCAGGGGGGAGCAGTTCTTC	.	TRBJ2-1	TRBV2	TRBD1
CASISRGGFLVTGELFF	TGTGCCAGCATATCTCGAGGGGGGTTCCTAGTCACCGGGGAGCTGTTTTTT	.	TRBJ2-2	TRBV6-4	.
CASSPNTGTSVQETQYF	TGTGCCAGCAGCCCAAATACCGGGACTAGCGTGCAAGAGACCCAGTACTTC	.	TRBJ2-5	TRBV5-4	TRBD2
CASSQEDRGQGTEAFF	TGTGCCAGCAGCCAAGAGGACAGGGGGCAAGGCACTGAAGCTTTCTTT	.	TRBJ1-1	TRBV4-2	TRBD1